The entry below describes one T cell receptor (beta chain). Its antigen remains unknown. A universal primer site was added by template switching, and unique molecular identifiers were carried by the cDNA. MiXCR was run by TCRdb on the 5' RACE reads, yielding one entry per CDR3 protein. The data show 350,000 to 450,000 distinct CDR3 sequences, approximately 17% seen once. These data belong to a study of identical twins. Study-wide results and caveats: Invariant T cells like MAIT and iNKT could partly confound the zero-insertion analyses. Its conclusions, products of cross-sectional statistical analysis, did not come from following the same donors. Abundant cord blood beta clonotypes carried fewer insertions; memory repertoires showed none.

The CDR3 extends over 17 amino acids. V shed 4 bases, J shed 1 base, and the junction held 8 bases outside the gene matches. Germline V gene data show CDR1 as MNHEY and CDR2 as SMNVEV (reference sequence). Material: naive T cells sorted from blood. The gene calls are TRBV27 and TRBJ2-3; TRBD2 aligns across 10 bases. The clonotype comes from a man aged 50 or older in good health. The CDR3 bases are TGTGCCAGCAGTTATCAACCGACTAGCGGGCGCACAGATACGCAGTATTTT. It translates to CASSYQPTSGRTDTQYF.